One sample yielded the 18 T cell receptor beta chains listed below, sequenced in a study of T cell changes during pregnancy in multiple sclerosis. Libraries were prepared by immunoSEQ multiplex PCR; TCRdb keeps only in-frame clonotypes and omits some of them. This sample has approximately 65,000 clones, with around 96% found just once. The source was CD8+ T cells from peripheral blood mononuclear cells, collected after pregnancy. These receptors were obtained from a female donor with multiple sclerosis, enrolled in a pregnancy study.

The sample holds one count of this clone. The chain combines TRBV7-6 with TRBJ1-2; D may be TRBD1 (6 bases). The germline V and J ends were trimmed by 8 bases and 8 bases, with 12 bases remaining between them. Germline CDR1 SGHVS, CDR2 FNYEAQ. The CDR3 is 11 residues long. This chain's CDR3 is CASGGGLGYTF. The CDR3 nucleotides are TGTGCCAGCGGGGGGGGGCTGGGCTACACCTTC.

V is TRBV5-6 and J is TRBJ2-3, with a tentative D call TRBD2 (5 bases). The V and J ends lost 0 bases and 5 bases respectively, with 10 bases between them. The CDR3 is 14 residues long. Germline CDR1 is SGHDT and CDR2 is YYEEEE. The chain's CDR3 is CASSLEGRGDTQYF. The CDR3 DNA reads as TGTGCCAGCAGCTTGGAGGGCCGGGGAGATACGCAGTATTTT.

The chain has TRBV4-3 and TRBJ2-1, with D uncertain. Trimming took off 0 bases at V and 9 bases at J, with 12 bases between the two ends. The CDR3 covers 14 residues. Germline V gene data show CDR1 as LGHNA and CDR2 as YSLEER. Here the CDR3 reads CASSQEEFLAEQFF. The DNA of the CDR3 is TGCGCCAGCAGCCAAGAAGAATTCTTGGCTGAGCAGTTCTTC.

V is TRBV7-9 and J is TRBJ2-7; 11 bases match TRBD1. From germline, CDR1 is SEHNR and CDR2 FQNEAQ (reference sequence). This CDR3 is 14 amino acids long. Germline trimming cut 4 bases from V and 5 bases from J; bases unmatched to any gene: 4. The CDR3 coding sequence is TGTGCCAGCAGCTCGGGACAGGGGGAGGACGAGCAGTACTTC. This encodes CASSSGQGEDEQYF.

The chain uses TRBV6-6 and TRBJ2-1; maybe TRBD2 (6 bases). The CDR3 consists of 14 residues. Germline lookup yields CDR1 MNHNY and CDR2 SVGAGI (reference sequence). V lost 7 bases and J lost 0, with 10 bases in between. The CDR3 nucleotides are TGTGCCAGCAATAGCGGAAGCTCCTACAATGAGCAGTTCTTC. This gives the protein CASNSGSSYNEQFF.

The V and J genes are TRBV28 and TRBJ2-7, with D possibly TRBD2 on 6 matching bases. V was clipped by 4 bases and J by 4 bases, with 17 bases between them. CDR1 is MDHEN, CDR2 SYDVKM, per germline. The CDR3 length is 15 residues. The CDR3 sequence: CASSSRKLAGYEQYF. The DNA for the CDR3 is TGTGCCAGCAGTTCCCGAAAACTAGCTGGATACGAGCAGTACTTC.

The chain combines TRBV19 with TRBJ2-2, with TRBD2 identical over 11 bases. Trimming at V came to 7 bases and at J to 5 bases, leaving 15 bases not matched to a gene. Germline V gene data show CDR1 as LNHDA and CDR2 as SQIVND (reference sequence). The CDR3 has 18 amino acids. The CDR3 reads CASNIPIAGGPGTGELFF. As DNA, the CDR3 is TGTGCCAGTAATATCCCAATAGCGGGAGGGCCAGGGACCGGGGAGCTGTTTTTT.

CDR3 nucleotide sequence: TGTGCCAGCAGTATACCACAGGGGGTTGGAGTGGCTGAAGCTTTCTTT. This translates into CASSIPQGVGVAEAFF. This sequence joins TRBV28 and TRBJ1-1; 8 positions match TRBD1. J lost 6 bases, V lost 5 bases, and 14 bases had no gene match. CDR3 size: 16 residues. The germline gives CDR1 MDHEN, CDR2 SYDVKM. Full variable domain (rest looked up from reference TRBV28 and TRBJ1-1): DVKVTQSSRYLVKRTGEKVFLECVQDMDHENMFWYRQDPGLGLRLIYFSYDVKMKEKGDIPEGYSVSREKKERFSLILESASTNQTSMYLCASSIPQGVGVAEAFFGQGTRLTVV.

The chain carries TRBV12-5 and TRBJ2-1; D ambiguous. The CDR3 runs 11 residues. Trimming took off 7 bases at V and 6 bases at J, with 7 bases between the two ends. Germline CDR1 LGHNT, CDR2 FRNRAP. CDR3 nucleotide sequence: TGTGCTAGTGCTTCTCTCAATGAGCAGTTCTTC. It specifies CASASLNEQFF.

V and J are TRBV28 and TRBJ1-1, with D maybe TRBD1 (5 bases). This CDR3 comprises 16 residues. V lost 0 bases and J 1 base, leaving 12 bases between the germline ends. Germline V gene data show CDR1 as MDHEN and CDR2 as SYDVKM. The CDR3 loop is CASSLWHHRRNTEAFF. In DNA form, the CDR3 reads TGTGCCAGCAGTTTATGGCACCACAGGCGGAACACTGAAGCTTTCTTT.

The V and J genes are TRBV9 and TRBJ1-1; the D gene is possibly TRBD1 (6 bases). Per germline, CDR1 SGDLS and CDR2 YYNGEE. The V gene lost 6 bases and the J gene lost 0 bases, with 12 bases spanning the gap. This CDR3 spans 14 amino acids. The CDR3 loop reads CASTQTGLNTEAFF. Here the CDR3 DNA reads TGTGCCAGCACCCAAACAGGGTTGAACACTGAAGCTTTCTTT.

The chain recombines TRBV7-9 with TRBJ2-1; 11 positions match TRBD1. CDR1 is SEHNR, CDR2 FQNEAQ, per germline (reference sequence). J was trimmed by 8 bases and V by 4 bases; bases with no gene match: 10. CDR3 length equals 16 residues. In nucleotides, the CDR3 is TGTGCCAGCAGCTCGGGACAGGGGGACGCATATGATGAGCAGTTCTTC. This sequence encodes CASSSGQGDAYDEQFF. The entire variable domain, with the rest obtained from reference TRBV7-9 and TRBJ2-1, is as follows: DTGVSQNPRHKITKRGQNVTFRCDPISEHNRLYWYRQTLGQGPEFLTYFQNEAQLEKSRLLSDRFSAERPKGSFSTLEIQRTEQGDSAMYLCASSSGQGDAYDEQFFGPGTRLTVL.

This chain connects TRBV9 to TRBJ2-1; a possible D gene is TRBD2 (6 bases). Germline-derived CDR1 and CDR2 are SGDLS and YYNGEE. This CDR3 spans 15 amino acids. Trimming stripped 0 bases from V and 6 bases from J, with 13 bases between. The CDR3 is CASSVAEGLSNEQFF. CDR3 DNA sequence: TGTGCCAGCAGCGTAGCTGAGGGACTGTCCAATGAGCAGTTCTTC.

The chain employs TRBV27 and TRBJ1-5; D not resolved. V gave up 7 bases and J gave up 10 bases, with 14 bases separating them. The germline CDR1 and CDR2 sequences are MNHEY and SMNVEV (reference sequence). The CDR3 loop spans 12 amino acids. CDR3 sequence reads: CASKLWEDPQHF. DNA of the CDR3: TGTGCCAGCAAGCTGTGGGAGGATCCCCAGCATTTT.

The rearrangement links TRBV7-9 to TRBJ1-2; no firm D call. Germline-derived CDR1 and CDR2 are SEHNR and FQNEAQ (reference sequence). The CDR3 covers 16 residues. Trimming shortened V by 1 base and J by 0 bases, and 12 bases separated the two germline ends. DNA of the CDR3: TGTGCCAGCAGCTTAGGAGGAAGGAGATCTAACTATGGCTACACCTTC. This gives the protein CASSLGGRRSNYGYTF. The full variable domain, its missing parts supplied by reference TRBV7-9 and TRBJ1-2, is DTGVSQNPRHKITKRGQNVTFRCDPISEHNRLYWYRQTLGQGPEFLTYFQNEAQLEKSRLLSDRFSAERPKGSFSTLEIQRTEQGDSAMYLCASSLGGRRSNYGYTFGSGTRLTVV.

The V and J genes are TRBV28 and TRBJ2-1, with TRBD2 as a possible D gene (5 bases). Germline CDR1 MDHEN, CDR2 SYDVKM. This CDR3 spans 11 amino acids. V lost 6 bases and J 15 bases, leaving 15 bases between the germline ends. The DNA for the CDR3 is TGTGCCAGCAGCCGACTATCAGTTTCGTTCTTC. Translated, it gives CASSRLSVSFF.

V and J are TRBV2 and TRBJ2-1; TRBD1 matches at 7 bases. The CDR3 is 14 amino acids. Germline assignment: CDR1 SNHLY and CDR2 FYNNEI. Trimming removed 8 bases from V and 2 bases from J; junction bases left unmatched: 6. CDR3 loop: CASGPGTAYNEQFF. The CDR3 DNA follows: TGTGCCAGCGGTCCCGGGACAGCCTACAATGAGCAGTTCTTC.

The V gene is TRBV28, the J gene TRBJ2-1; 8 bases are a match to TRBD2. The CDR3 covers 13 residues. V lost 7 bases to trimming and J lost 9 bases; unmatched junction nucleotides: 8. Germline V gene lookup returns CDR1 MDHEN and CDR2 SYDVKM. The DNA of the CDR3 is TGTGCCAGCAATCCGGGGGGGAGTGGTGAGCAGTTCTTC. It specifies CASNPGGSGEQFF.